The 28 T cell receptor beta chains in this list originate from one sample, sequenced in a study of OX40 agonist ivuxolimab in advanced cancers. The data were produced by immunoSEQ multiplex PCR, yet TCRdb's version contains in-frame clones alone and is incomplete. The sample lists fewer than 85,000 clones, 78% occurring once. The sample was CD4+ or CD8+ T cells sorted from blood, taken in a trial of the OX40 agonist ivuxolimab. The receptors shown here come from an adult with an advanced solid tumor such as melanoma, head and neck, liver or kidney cancer.

This clone was counted a few times. This chain links TRBV19 with TRBJ1-6; no reliable D call. The V end lost 8 bases, the J end lost 9 bases, and 14 bases lay between the germline ends. In germline, CDR1 is LNHDA, CDR2 SQIVND (reference sequence). CDR3 size: 13 residues. The CDR3 is CASSGNPGSPLHF. CDR3 DNA: TGTGCCAGTTCTGGGAATCCGGGTTCACCCCTCCACTTT.

This chain connects TRBV19 to TRBJ1-4; TRBD1 aligns across 11 bases. The CDR3 is made up of 16 amino acids. The germline V gene has CDR1 LNHDA and CDR2 SQIVND (reference sequence). V shed 7 bases, J shed 5 bases, and the junction held 9 bases outside the gene matches. The CDR3 nucleotides are TGTGCCAGTACCGCGGTGGACAGGGGGCAAAATGAAAAACTGTTTTTT. Translating it yields CASTAVDRGQNEKLFF.

The V gene is TRBV5-6, the J gene TRBJ2-2, with D maybe TRBD1 (5 bases). V lost 2 bases, J lost 3 bases, and 20 bases lay in between. Germline CDR1 SGHDT, CDR2 YYEEEE. The CDR3 sequence is 18 residues long. The CDR3 here is CASSFEPRVILDTGELFF. DNA of the CDR3: TGTGCCAGCAGCTTTGAGCCCAGGGTTATTTTAGACACCGGGGAGCTGTTTTTT. The full variable domain, with the rest looked up from reference TRBV5-6 and TRBJ2-2, is DAGVTQSPTHLIKTRGQQVTLRCSPKSGHDTVSWYQQALGQGPQFIFQYYEEEERQRGNFPDRFSGHQFPNYSSELNVNALLLGDSALYLCASSFEPRVILDTGELFFGEGSRLTVL.

The rearrangement joins TRBV7-6 to TRBJ1-1; 7 nucleotides line up with TRBD1. Germline-derived CDR1 and CDR2 are SGHVS and FNYEAQ. The ends lost 5 bases at V and 0 bases at J; junction bases unmatched: 3. This CDR3 is 14 amino acids long. This chain's CDR3 is CASSTTGMNTEAFF. As DNA, the CDR3 is TGTGCCAGCAGCACGACAGGGATGAACACTGAAGCTTTCTTT.

This chain connects TRBV7-8 to TRBJ1-2, with 9 positions matching TRBD1. Germline V CDR1 and CDR2: SGHVS, FQNEAQ. Losses at the gene ends were 5 bases for V and 6 bases for J; bases not matched to a gene: 4. The CDR3 runs 13 residues. The CDR3 bases are TGTGCCAGCAGCAGGGACAGGGTCAATGGCTACACCTTC. Translated: CASSRDRVNGYTF.

The rearrangement links TRBV28 to TRBJ1-5; D not resolved. Germline-derived CDR1 and CDR2 are MDHEN and SYDVKM. This CDR3 spans 15 amino acids. The CDR3 sequence: CATHSGFYGNQPQHF. CDR3 coding DNA: TGTGCTACCCACTCGGGGTTCTATGGCAATCAGCCCCAGCATTTT.

This rearrangement joins TRBV18 to TRBJ1-5; D unresolved. Germline V gene sequence: CDR1 KGHSH, CDR2 LQKENI. Trimming removed 3 bases from V and 5 bases from J, with 11 bases in between. The CDR3 sequence is 14 residues long. The CDR3 reads CASSPNARDQPQHF. DNA of the CDR3: TGTGCCAGCTCACCGAACGCTCGGGATCAGCCCCAGCATTTT.

The DNA of the CDR3 is TGTGCCAGCAGCGTAGGAGGAAATGGCTACACCTTC. Its translation: CASSVGGNGYTF. The V call is TRBV9, the J call TRBJ1-2; D is ambiguous. The CDR3 length is 12 residues. CDR1 and CDR2 from the germline V gene are SGDLS and YYNGEE. Trimming shortened V by 0 bases and J by 6 bases, and 6 bases separated the two germline ends.

This chain joins TRBV13 and TRBJ2-7; 7 positions agree with TRBD1. The CDR3 covers 14 residues. Germline V gene lookup returns CDR1 PRHDT and CDR2 FYEKMQ (reference sequence). J lost 3 bases, V lost 2 bases, and 4 bases had no gene match. The CDR3 DNA is TGTGCCAGCAGCTTAAGGGGGCCCGGCTACGAGCAGTACTTC. It specifies CASSLRGPGYEQYF.

V usage is TRBV2 and J usage is TRBJ1-5; D may be TRBD1 (5 bases). Trimming pared 2 bases from V and 6 bases from J, leaving 8 bases between. CDR3 length: 13 amino acids. CDR1 SNHLY and CDR2 FYNNEI come from the germline V gene. CDR3 loop: CASSETRGQPQHF. The CDR3 DNA reads as TGTGCCAGCAGTGAAACAAGGGGTCAGCCCCAGCATTTT.

The rearrangement joins TRBV15 to TRBJ2-1, with a tentative D call TRBD1 (5 bases). The CDR3 runs to 13 residues. The ends were cut back, 2 bases at V and 10 bases at J, with 12 bases in the middle. Germline V gene lookup returns CDR1 LNHNV and CDR2 YYDKDF (reference sequence). CDR3 sequence (DNA): TGTGCCACCAGCAGAACACCGTCAGGGGAGCAGTTCTTC. Translating it yields CATSRTPSGEQFF. Drawing the rest from reference TRBV15 and TRBJ2-1, the complete variable domain is DAMVIQNPRYQVTQFGKPVTLSCSQTLNHNVMYWYQQKSSQAPKLLFHYYDKDFNNEADTPDNFQSRRPNTSFCFLDIRSPGLGDTAMYLCATSRTPSGEQFFGPGTRLTVL.

The rearrangement joins TRBV18 to TRBJ2-7; TRBD2 matches 9 bases. Germline values: CDR1 KGHSH, CDR2 LQKENI. V lost 0 bases to trimming and J lost 4 bases; unmatched junction nucleotides: 7. This CDR3 comprises 16 residues. CDR3 amino acids: CASSPPGLAGTYEQYF. The CDR3 DNA is TGTGCCAGCTCACCACCGGGGCTAGCGGGAACATACGAGCAGTACTTC.

The rearrangement links TRBV16 to TRBJ1-2; D is perhaps TRBD1 (5 bases). Germline assignment: CDR1 KGHSY and CDR2 FQNENV. The length of the CDR3 is 15 residues. Trimming removed 5 bases at V and 2 bases at J, with 15 bases between. CDR3 sequence (DNA): TGTGCCAGCAGCGCACACAGGACGCCAAACTATGGCTACACCTTC. Amino acids: CASSAHRTPNYGYTF.

The V gene is TRBV28, the J gene TRBJ1-2, with TRBD1 matching over 9 bases. Trimming at V came to 6 bases and at J to 4 bases, leaving 9 bases not matched to a gene. The CDR3 is 15 residues long. Looked up from germline, CDR1 is MDHEN and CDR2 is SYDVKM. The CDR3 DNA reads TGTGCCAGCAGATCAACAGGGGGCGCAGGCTATGGCTACACCTTC. It translates to CASRSTGGAGYGYTF.

This rearrangement joins TRBV11-2 to TRBJ2-2, with 7 bases fitting TRBD2. After removal of 5 bases from V and 4 bases from J, the junction contained 10 bases not matched to a gene. CDR3 length: 16 amino acids. The germline V gene has CDR1 SGHAT and CDR2 FQNNGV. The CDR3 spells CASSDRRRGSTGELFF. The CDR3 nucleotides are TGTGCCAGCAGCGACCGGCGGCGGGGGTCCACCGGGGAGCTGTTTTTT.

This chain joins TRBV5-1 and TRBJ2-3; TRBD1 aligns across 9 bases. This CDR3 spans 18 amino acids. Germline-derived CDR1 and CDR2 are SGHRS and YFSETQ. Trimming cost V 0 bases and J 0 bases; bases outside gene matches: 8. Here the CDR3 reads CASSLVGTGPLSTDTQYF. The CDR3, as DNA: TGCGCCAGCAGCTTGGTTGGGACAGGGCCCCTAAGCACAGATACGCAGTATTTT.

CDR3 bases: TGTGCCAGCAGTTTGCCCCCCACCCGGGCGTTCTTC. Protein: CASSLPPTRAFF. The rearrangement links TRBV28 to TRBJ2-1; D is uncertain. CDR1 and CDR2 from the germline V gene are MDHEN and SYDVKM. This CDR3 has 12 amino acids. The V end lost 3 bases, the J end lost 15 bases, and 15 bases lay between the germline ends.

This chain connects TRBV6-1 to TRBJ1-2; D gene unclear. The CDR3 is 13 amino acids. The V end was cut by 7 bases, the J end by 0 bases, with 9 bases between. The germline gives CDR1 MNHNS, CDR2 SASEGT. Written as DNA, the CDR3 is TGTGCCAGCATAGCCGTAGCTAACTATGGCTACACCTTC. As protein: CASIAVANYGYTF.

CDR3 sequence: CASNGALTMGGYTF. The CDR3 DNA reads TGTGCCAGTAACGGGGCTTTGACAATGGGTGGCTACACCTTC. This chain links TRBV19 with TRBJ1-2; D is possibly TRBD1 (5 bases). CDR1 and CDR2 from the germline V gene are LNHDA and SQIVND (reference sequence). This CDR3 region has 14 residues. Between the trimmed V and J ends, which lost 7 bases and 7 bases, there was a span of 19 bases. Based on the CDR3 plus reference TRBV19 and TRBJ1-2, the full variable domain is DGGITQSPKYLFRKEGQNVTLSCEQNLNHDAMYWYRQDPGQGLRLIYYSQIVNDFQKGDIAEGYSVSREKKESFPLTVTSAQKNPTAFYLCASNGALTMGGYTFGSGTRLTVV.

The chain uses TRBV19 and TRBJ1-2; 11 bases fit TRBD1. This CDR3 is built from 16 residues. The V segment lost 0 bases and the J segment 4 bases; nucleotides outside the gene matches: 4. The germline gives CDR1 LNHDA, CDR2 SQIVND (reference sequence). Written as DNA, the CDR3 is TGTGCCAGTAGTATAGAGACCGGGACAGGGGGCTATGGCTACACCTTC. It encodes CASSIETGTGGYGYTF.

The J gene is TRBJ1-4, the V gene TRBV7-9; no firm D call. The V and J ends lost 6 bases and 4 bases respectively, with 15 bases between them. Per the germline V gene, CDR1 is SEHNR and CDR2 is FQNEAQ (reference sequence). The CDR3 contains 15 residues. CDR3 in amino acids: CASRPPSGGNEKLFF. For the CDR3, the DNA is TGTGCCAGCAGACCCCCCAGCGGCGGTAATGAAAAACTGTTTTTT.

The chain joins TRBV19 to TRBJ2-7, with 8 bases identical to TRBD1. V gave up 5 bases and J gave up 0 bases; unmatched junction bases: 3. Per the germline V gene, CDR1 is LNHDA and CDR2 is SQIVND (reference sequence). The CDR3 has 14 amino acids. DNA for the CDR3: TGTGCCAGTAGTCGGACAGGGAGCTCCTACGAGCAGTACTTC. Protein sequence: CASSRTGSSYEQYF.

The chain joins TRBV12-5 to TRBJ2-7; 8 bases are a match to TRBD2. CDR3 length equals 14 residues. The junction had 2 bases not matched to a gene; V was cut back by 1 base and J by 3 bases. Germline V gene data show CDR1 as LGHNT and CDR2 as FRNRAP. The CDR3 DNA reads as TGTGCTAGTGGTTTGGGGACTAGCAACTACGAGCAGTACTTC. Translating gives CASGLGTSNYEQYF.

This chain joins TRBV28 and TRBJ1-4, with 10 positions matching TRBD1. The V and J ends lost 6 bases and 6 bases, in that order; junction bases with no gene match: 7. This CDR3 is built from 15 residues. Germline assignment: CDR1 MDHEN and CDR2 SYDVKM. For the CDR3, the DNA is TGTGCCAGCAGCCAGACCGGGACAGGGGATGAAAAACTGTTTTTT. Amino acid sequence: CASSQTGTGDEKLFF.

This chain links TRBV19 with TRBJ1-2; D ambiguous. CDR1 is LNHDA and CDR2 is SQIVND in the germline V gene (reference sequence). The CDR3 totals 16 residues. Trimming cost V 6 bases and J 5 bases, with 22 bases left between them. CDR3 DNA sequence: TGTGCCAGTAGAGATGGTGGCCCCGGACGTCTTTATGGCTACACCTTC. This encodes CASRDGGPGRLYGYTF.

V and J are TRBV14 and TRBJ2-7; the match to TRBD1 covers 9 bases. Germline CDR1 is SGHDN and CDR2 is FVKESK. The CDR3 is 15 residues long. With V trimmed by 2 bases and J by 4 bases, 6 bases remained unmatched. The CDR3 is CASSQPGTGFYEQYF. The CDR3 region has the DNA TGTGCCAGCAGCCAACCCGGGACAGGGTTTTACGAGCAGTACTTC.

The count of this clone is one. This chain joins TRBV7-8 and TRBJ2-3; TRBD1 agrees at 7 bases. J gave up 5 bases and V 5 bases, and 10 bases lay outside the gene matches. The CDR3 is made up of 15 amino acids. Germline V CDR1 and CDR2: SGHVS, FQNEAQ. Here the CDR3 reads CASSPNRGLVDTQYF. CDR3 DNA sequence: TGTGCCAGCAGCCCGAACAGGGGTTTAGTAGATACGCAGTATTTT.

The rearrangement links TRBV10-3 to TRBJ2-1; D is unresolved. Germline CDR1 and CDR2: ENHRY and SYGVKD. The CDR3 covers 11 residues. The V end lost 5 bases, the J end lost 7 bases, and 6 bases lay between the germline ends. The CDR3 DNA sequence: TGTGCCATCAGTACCTCAAATGAGCAGTTCTTC. Translation gives CAISTSNEQFF.